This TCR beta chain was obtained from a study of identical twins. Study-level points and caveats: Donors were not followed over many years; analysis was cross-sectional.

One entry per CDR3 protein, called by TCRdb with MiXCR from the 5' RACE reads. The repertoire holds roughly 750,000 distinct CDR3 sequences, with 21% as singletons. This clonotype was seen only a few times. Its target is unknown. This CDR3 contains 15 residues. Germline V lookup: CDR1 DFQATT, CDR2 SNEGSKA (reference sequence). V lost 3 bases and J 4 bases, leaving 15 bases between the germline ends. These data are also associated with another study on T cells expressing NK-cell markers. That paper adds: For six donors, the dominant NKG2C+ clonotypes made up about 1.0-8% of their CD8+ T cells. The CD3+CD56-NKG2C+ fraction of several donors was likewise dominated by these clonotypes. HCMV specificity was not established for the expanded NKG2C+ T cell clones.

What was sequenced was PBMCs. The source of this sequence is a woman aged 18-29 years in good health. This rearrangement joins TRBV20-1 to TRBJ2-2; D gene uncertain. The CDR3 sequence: CSARRHGPGTGELFF. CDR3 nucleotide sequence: TGCAGTGCTAGGAGGCACGGTCCAGGCACCGGGGAGCTGTTTTTT.